A selection of T cell receptor beta chains follows, all from one sample in a study of blood T cell repertoires in COVID-19. The protocol was immunoSEQ multiplex PCR, while the TCRdb copy is restricted to in-frame clones and leaves out a portion. The sample records 20,000 to 25,000 clones, around 90% being singletons. Sequenced input: peripheral blood. The source is a human donor in a cohort sampled during active COVID-19. CDR3s leave out the opening cysteine and the closing phenylalanine or tryptophan.

V gene: TRBV7-9; J gene: TRBJ1-2; CDR3 protein: ASSSASGYGYGYT
V gene: TRBV6-1; J gene: TRBJ1-5; CDR3 protein: ASSELSVGGNQPQH
V gene: TRBV5-1; J gene: TRBJ1-2; CDR3 protein: ASRPDRGFYGYT
V gene: TRBV12-3/TRBV12-4; J gene: TRBJ1-2; CDR3 protein: ASREGGRSGYT
V gene: TRBV5-1; J gene: TRBJ1-5; CDR3 protein: ASRVRDFNQPQH
V gene: TRBV11-3; J gene: TRBJ2-3; CDR3 protein: ASSLVAGGTDTQY
V gene: TRBV9; J gene: TRBJ1-2; CDR3 protein: ASTGYGYT
V gene: TRBV4-2; J gene: TRBJ2-7; CDR3 protein: ASRWQSYEQY
V gene: TRBV5-1; J gene: TRBJ2-7; CDR3 protein: ASSLGGLAETYEQY
V gene: TRBV6-5; J gene: TRBJ2-1; CDR3 protein: ASILRDRAYEQF
V gene: TRBV7-9; J gene: TRBJ2-2; CDR3 protein: ASSGARSKGGGELF
V gene: TRBV18; J gene: TRBJ2-3; CDR3 protein: ASSPGGDTQY
V gene: TRBV7-8; J gene: TRBJ2-3; CDR3 protein: ASSSGQGTTDTQY
V gene: TRBV12-1; J gene: TRBJ2-7; CDR3 protein: ASSLACPDRPVLY
V gene: TRBV2; J gene: TRBJ1-4; CDR3 protein: ASTRDSREKLF
V gene: TRBV3-1/TRBV3-2; J gene: TRBJ2-3; CDR3 protein: ASSQDPRQGRTDTQY
V gene: TRBV10-3; J gene: TRBJ1-2; CDR3 protein: AISGGQGENYGYT
V gene: TRBV11-2; J gene: TRBJ2-1; CDR3 protein: ASSLDRWSGEF
V gene: TRBV6-2/TRBV6-3; J gene: TRBJ2-5; CDR3 protein: ASSYAFGGGAGETQY
V gene: TRBV18; J gene: TRBJ1-4; CDR3 protein: ASSPPNRGPSEKLF
V gene: TRBV29-1; J gene: TRBJ1-3; CDR3 protein: SVRTGGSGNTIY
V gene: TRBV9; J gene: TRBJ2-3; CDR3 protein: ASSLLAFGTDTQY
V gene: TRBV19; J gene: TRBJ1-5; CDR3 protein: ASSMEGRGNSNQPQH
V gene: TRBV18; J gene: TRBJ2-1; CDR3 protein: ASSPNQDSYNEQF
V gene: TRBV9; J gene: TRBJ1-3; CDR3 protein: ASGGGRSSGNTIY
V gene: TRBV3-1/TRBV3-2; J gene: TRBJ1-1; CDR3 protein: ASSQLTQGPRVTEAF
V gene: TRBV7-8; J gene: TRBJ2-2; CDR3 protein: ASSSQETGELF
V gene: TRBV27; J gene: TRBJ2-6; CDR3 protein: ASSQAGANVLT
V gene: TRBV11-2; J gene: TRBJ2-1; CDR3 protein: ASSILSGGALNEQF